Each of the 12 T cell receptor beta chains below was sequenced from the same sample in a study of T cell responses to AZD1222 COVID-19 vaccine. TCRdb's copy holds only in-frame clones and misses some; the assay was immunoSEQ multiplex PCR. This table has 98,000 or so clones, 89% appearing once. The source was peripheral blood, collected on day 0 of AZD1222 vaccination. The receptors here all came from an adult in good health.

The V and J genes are TRBV6-5 and TRBJ2-5; 7 bases are shared with TRBD1. This CDR3 spans 15 amino acids. Per the germline V gene, CDR1 is MNHEY and CDR2 is SVGAGI. Trimming at V came to 7 bases and at J to 2 bases, leaving 10 bases not matched to a gene. CDR3 loop: CASMSRDRGQETQYF. Here the CDR3 DNA reads TGTGCCAGCATGTCCCGGGACAGAGGACAAGAGACCCAGTACTTC.

Concerning this clone: The conserved closing phenylalanine or tryptophan is absent in this CDR3, likely reflecting a read error. CDR3 sequence (DNA): TGTGCCACCAGTCAATCTAAAGTTCGGCCGAACACCCTCCACCTT. The encoded protein is CATSQSKVRPNTLHL. The chain has TRBV15 and TRBJ1-6; no firm D call. This CDR3 has 15 residues. V was shortened by 6 bases and J by 14 bases, with 23 bases between the two germline ends. Germline CDR1 is LNHNV and CDR2 is YYDKDF (reference sequence).

This chain joins TRBV11-3 and TRBJ2-1, with TRBD1 as a possible D gene (6 bases). V lost 4 bases and J lost 4, with 8 bases in between. CDR1 and CDR2 (germline): SGHNT, YENEEA. This CDR3 has 13 amino acids. The CDR3 nucleotides read TGTGCCAGCAGCTCGACAGGTTACAATGAGCAGTTCTTC. This gives the protein CASSSTGYNEQFF.

V usage is TRBV30 and J usage is TRBJ1-2; a possible D gene is TRBD1 (6 bases). From germline, CDR1 is GTSNPN and CDR2 SVGIG (reference sequence). The CDR3 runs to 14 residues. V lost 4 bases, J lost 5 bases, and 17 bases lay in between. CDR3 protein: CAWTEDSHSYGYTF. DNA of the CDR3: TGTGCCTGGACTGAGGACAGCCATTCTTATGGCTACACCTTC.

Here the CDR3 reads CASSTPGTNTEAFF. As DNA, the CDR3 is TGTGCCAGTAGTACCCCAGGAACTAACACTGAAGCTTTCTTT. The chain carries TRBV19 and TRBJ1-1, with unresolved D. Germline-derived CDR1 and CDR2 are LNHDA and SQIVND (reference sequence). The germline V and J ends were trimmed by 4 bases and 2 bases, with 11 bases remaining between them. This CDR3 is 14 amino acids long.

This clone was seen a few times. This chain connects TRBV24-1 to TRBJ2-2, with 9 bases identical to TRBD2. J gave up 6 bases and V 4 bases, and 5 bases lay outside the gene matches. The CDR3 extends over 15 amino acids. CDR1 KGHDR and CDR2 SFDVKD come from the germline V gene. The CDR3 is CATSEAGGRPGELFF. The CDR3 region has the DNA TGTGCCACCAGTGAGGCGGGGGGGCGTCCCGGGGAGCTGTTTTTT.

This rearrangement joins TRBV18 to TRBJ2-5; no clear D gene. V gave up 3 bases and J gave up 0 bases, with 5 bases separating them. The CDR3 has 13 amino acids. Germline V gene data show CDR1 as KGHSH and CDR2 as LQKENI. The CDR3 DNA sequence: TGTGCCAGCTCACCCCAGAACCAAGAGACCCAGTACTTC. It encodes CASSPQNQETQYF.

The chain employs TRBV4-1 and TRBJ1-3; D is perhaps TRBD1 (6 bases). The germline gives CDR1 MGHRA, CDR2 YSYEKL. The germline V and J ends were trimmed by 1 base and 4 bases, with 14 bases remaining between them. This CDR3 region has 16 residues. CDR3 amino acids: CASSQVVGTRGNTIYF. The CDR3 DNA reads TGCGCCAGCAGCCAAGTTGTCGGGACAAGGGGAAACACCATATATTTT.

The chain is built from TRBV2 and TRBJ2-3, with D uncertain. This CDR3 contains 12 residues. The ends were cut back, 3 bases at V and 6 bases at J, with 7 bases in the middle. In germline, CDR1 is SNHLY, CDR2 FYNNEI. CDR3 DNA sequence: TGTGCCAGCAGTGAGTTCTGGGATACGCAGTATTTT. Its translation: CASSEFWDTQYF.

This rearrangement joins TRBV19 to TRBJ2-7; possible D gene TRBD2, 5 bases. V was cut by 1 base and J by 3 bases, with 7 bases left in between. This CDR3 has 13 amino acids. The germline V gene encodes CDR1 LNHDA and CDR2 SQIVND (reference sequence). CDR3 in DNA: TGTGCCAGTAGTATAGGCGAGGGCTACGAGCAGTACTTC. It encodes CASSIGEGYEQYF.

J is TRBJ1-6 and V is TRBV9; no reliable D call. Trimming removed 2 bases at V and 6 bases at J, with 9 bases between. Germline values: CDR1 SGDLS, CDR2 YYNGEE. The CDR3 extends over 14 amino acids. CDR3 residues: CASSVGRLNSPLHF. CDR3 nucleotides: TGTGCCAGCAGCGTCGGACGCCTTAATTCACCCCTCCACTTT.

This clone occurred once. This chain uses TRBV7-3 with TRBJ2-1, with D possibly TRBD2 on 5 matching bases. CDR3 length equals 15 residues. The V end was cut by 5 bases, the J end by 4 bases, with 15 bases between. Germline V gene sequence: CDR1 SGHTA, CDR2 FQGTGA. The CDR3 reads CASSPEGPSYNEQFF. DNA for the CDR3: TGTGCCAGCAGCCCAGAGGGCCCCAGTTACAATGAGCAGTTCTTC.